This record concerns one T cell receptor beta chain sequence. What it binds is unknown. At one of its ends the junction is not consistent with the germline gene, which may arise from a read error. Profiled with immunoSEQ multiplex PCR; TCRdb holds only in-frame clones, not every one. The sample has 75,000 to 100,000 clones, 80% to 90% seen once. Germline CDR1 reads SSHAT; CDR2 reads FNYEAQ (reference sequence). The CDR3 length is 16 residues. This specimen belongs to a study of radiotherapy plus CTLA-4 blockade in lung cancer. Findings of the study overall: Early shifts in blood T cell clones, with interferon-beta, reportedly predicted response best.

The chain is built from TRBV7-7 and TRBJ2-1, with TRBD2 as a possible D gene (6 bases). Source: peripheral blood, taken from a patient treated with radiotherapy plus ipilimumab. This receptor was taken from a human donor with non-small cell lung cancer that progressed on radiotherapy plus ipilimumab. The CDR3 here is CASSLMNVAGSNEQFF. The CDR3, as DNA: TGTGCTAGCAGCTTAATGAACGTGGCGGGGTCTAATGAGCAGTTCTTC.